The 7 T cell receptor beta chains below were found in one sample sequenced in a study of T cell repertoires in cytomegalovirus infection. TCRdb re-derived calls from the reads in MiXCR, one entry per CDR3 protein. The table has under 200,000 distinct CDR3 sequences, 25% to 30% seen once; the top ten hold about 31%. Sample: PBMCs. The receptors were gathered from a human donor in good health (CMV status not recorded). Some clones in this sample may be carry-over from other donors' samples.

This clonotype has a handful of counts. This chain uses TRBV19 with TRBJ1-1; 10 bases fit TRBD1. V lost 1 base and J lost 5; bases outside the gene matches: 7. CDR3 length: 16 amino acids. Germline CDR1 LNHDA, CDR2 SQIVND (reference sequence). For the CDR3, the DNA is TGTGCCAGTAGTATAGGAGGGACAGGGGAGGCGACTGAAGCTTTCTTT. Its translation is CASSIGGTGEATEAFF.

This clonotype was recorded a few times. V gene TRBV20-1 combines with J gene TRBJ1-4, with 8 bases lining up with TRBD1. The CDR3 runs to 16 residues. CDR1 is DFQATT and CDR2 is SNEGSKA in the germline V gene (reference sequence). V lost 0 bases and J lost 6; bases outside the gene matches: 9. CDR3: CSARDVTGQADEKLFF. The CDR3 nucleotides read TGCAGTGCTAGAGATGTGACGGGACAGGCAGATGAAAAACTGTTTTTT.

V usage is TRBV11-2 and J usage is TRBJ2-5; TRBD1 is a possible D gene (5 bases). There are 14 residues in the CDR3. Trimming removed 1 base from V and 3 bases from J, with 9 bases in between. In germline, CDR1 is SGHAT, CDR2 FQNNGV. This CDR3 is CASSLGGREETQYF. The DNA of the CDR3 is TGTGCCAGCAGCTTAGGGGGCAGGGAAGAGACCCAGTACTTC.

The chain employs TRBV11-2 and TRBJ2-2; 8 bases are a match to TRBD2. The V gene's germline CDR1 is SGHAT and CDR2 FQNNGV. CDR3 length: 17 residues. Losses at the gene ends were 2 bases for V and 1 base for J; bases not matched to a gene: 6. The CDR3 sequence is CASSLTTGGVNTGELFF. In nucleotides, the CDR3 is TGTGCCAGCAGCTTAACCACGGGGGGGGTGAACACCGGGGAGCTGTTTTTT.

This clonotype was recorded at least ten times. The chain combines TRBV7-8 with TRBJ2-6; D may be TRBD1 or TRBD2 (5 bases each). The CDR3 spans 16 residues. V was trimmed by 4 bases and J by 2 bases, leaving 12 bases between them. The germline CDR1 and CDR2 sequences are SGHVS and FQNEAQ. This CDR3 is CASSSIGGTGANVLTF. The CDR3 bases are TGTGCCAGCAGCTCCATTGGGGGAACTGGGGCCAACGTCCTGACTTTC.

This clonotype came up many times. V and J are TRBV6-1 and TRBJ2-1; 10 nucleotides agree with TRBD1. Germline V lookup: CDR1 MNHNS, CDR2 SASEGT. V shed 6 bases, J shed 5 bases, and the junction held 10 bases outside the gene matches. This CDR3 contains 16 residues. The CDR3 spells CASSPTGQGINNEQFF. DNA of the CDR3: TGTGCCAGCAGCCCTACGGGACAGGGGATTAACAATGAGCAGTTCTTC.

This clonotype was observed a few times. The chain uses TRBV7-9 and TRBJ1-2; D unresolved. The germline V gene has CDR1 SEHNR and CDR2 FQNEAQ (reference sequence). Trimming stripped 5 bases from V and 4 bases from J, with 14 bases between. CDR3 length equals 14 residues. The CDR3 loop is CASSQPIFSYGYTF. Here the CDR3 DNA reads TGTGCCAGCAGCCAGCCCATCTTCAGCTATGGCTACACCTTC. Looking up the rest from reference TRBV7-9 and TRBJ1-2 gives the full variable domain: DTGVSQNPRHKITKRGQNVTFRCDPISEHNRLYWYRQTLGQGPEFLTYFQNEAQLEKSRLLSDRFSAERPKGSFSTLEIQRTEQGDSAMYLCASSQPIFSYGYTFGSGTRLTVV.